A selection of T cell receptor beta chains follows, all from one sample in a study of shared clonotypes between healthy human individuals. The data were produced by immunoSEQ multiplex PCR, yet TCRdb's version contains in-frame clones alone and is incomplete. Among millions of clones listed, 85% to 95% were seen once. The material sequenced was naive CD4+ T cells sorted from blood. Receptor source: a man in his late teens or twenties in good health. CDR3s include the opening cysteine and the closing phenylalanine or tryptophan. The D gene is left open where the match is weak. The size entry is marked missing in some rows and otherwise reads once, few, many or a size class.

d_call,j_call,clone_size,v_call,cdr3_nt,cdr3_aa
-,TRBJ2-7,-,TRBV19,TGTGCCAGTAGTTTGGGGGACACGACGGGCGAGCAGTACTTC,CASSLGDTTGEQYF
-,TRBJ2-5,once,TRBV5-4,TGTGCCAGCAGCTCCCCTGCAGGGACGGAGACCCAGTACTTC,CASSSPAGTETQYF
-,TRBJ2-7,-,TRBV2,TGTGCCAGCAGCCGGTTCACCCCCGAGCAGTACTTC,CASSRFTPEQYF
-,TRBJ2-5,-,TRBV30,TGTGCCTGGAGTGTACGTGTTATGGAGACCCAGTACTTC,CAWSVRVMETQYF
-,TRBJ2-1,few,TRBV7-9,TGTGCCATCCAAGCAGGGAGCTCCTACAATGAGCAGTTCTTC,CAIQAGSSYNEQFF
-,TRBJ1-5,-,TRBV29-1,TGCAGCCCGGTCGGGCAGAAGAGCAATCAGCCCCAGCATTTT,CSPVGQKSNQPQHF
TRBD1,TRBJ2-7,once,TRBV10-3,TGTGCCATCAGAGCCGGGACAGGGGCCGGAGGGACCTACGAGCAGTACTTC,CAIRAGTGAGGTYEQYF
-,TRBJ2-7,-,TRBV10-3,TGTGCCATCAGTGACAGGACAACCTACGAGCAGTACTTC,CAISDRTTYEQYF
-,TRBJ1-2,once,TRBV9,TGTGCCAGCAGCGTAGAGTCAGACTCTAACTATGGCTACACCTTC,CASSVESDSNYGYTF
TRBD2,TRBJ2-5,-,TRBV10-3,TGTGCCATCAGTAATTCACTAGCGGGGGTGGAGACCCAGTACTTC,CAISNSLAGVETQYF
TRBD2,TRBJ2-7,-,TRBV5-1,TGCGCCAGCAGCCGACTAGCGGGAGACTACGAGCAGTACTTC,CASSRLAGDYEQYF
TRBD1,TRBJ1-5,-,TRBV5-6,TGTGCCAGCAGCTGGGGACAGGGAGGCCAGCCCCAGCATTTT,CASSWGQGGQPQHF
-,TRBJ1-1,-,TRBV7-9,TGTGCCAGCAGCAGAGTAGGGAGCACTGAAGCTTTCTTT,CASSRVGSTEAFF
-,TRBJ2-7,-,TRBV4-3,TGCGCCAGCATGGTTCCGGGAAGGTACGAGCAGTACTTC,CASMVPGRYEQYF
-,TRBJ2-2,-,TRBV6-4,TGTGCCAGCAGTGACGCAGGGGCAACGGGCACCGGGGAGCTGTTTTTT,CASSDAGATGTGELFF
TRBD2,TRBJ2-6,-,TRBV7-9,TGTGCCAGCAGCCCCGCGGGGGTGTCTGGGGCCAACGTCCTGACTTTC,CASSPAGVSGANVLTF
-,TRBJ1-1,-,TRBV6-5,TGTGCCAGCTCCAACCGGGAAGTAGCTTTCTTT,CASSNREVAFF
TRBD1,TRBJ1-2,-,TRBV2,TGTGCCAGCAGTATTCCCGGGACAGGGATCTGGGGCTACACCTTC,CASSIPGTGIWGYTF
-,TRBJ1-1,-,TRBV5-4,TGTGCCAGCAGCTCGGACAGATACGAAGCTTTCTTT,CASSSDRYEAFF
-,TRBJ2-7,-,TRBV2,TGTGCCAGCAATCAGAGACAGCAAGTCTACGAGCAGTACTTC,CASNQRQQVYEQYF
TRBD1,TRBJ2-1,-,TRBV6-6,TGTGCCAGCAGTTACTCGGGGGACAGGGGGCATGAGCAGTTCTTC,CASSYSGDRGHEQFF
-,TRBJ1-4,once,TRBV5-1,TGCGCCAGCAGCTTGGATATTGGAGGAAATGAAAAACTGTTTTTT,CASSLDIGGNEKLFF
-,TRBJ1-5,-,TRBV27,TGTGCCAGCAGTTTCCCCAATCAGCCCCAGCATTTT,CASSFPNQPQHF
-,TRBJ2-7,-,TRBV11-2,TGTGCCAGCAGCTTATCGTCAGAAGCCTACGAGCAGTACTTC,CASSLSSEAYEQYF
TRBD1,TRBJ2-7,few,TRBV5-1,TGCGCCAGCAGCTTGTCGACAGGGGTTTACGAGCAGTACTTC,CASSLSTGVYEQYF
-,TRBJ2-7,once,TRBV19,TGTGCCAGTAGTAAAAGGCAGGAGAGCTCCTACGAGCAGTACTTC,CASSKRQESSYEQYF
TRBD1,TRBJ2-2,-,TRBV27,TGTGCCAGCAGTTCAATGGGGACAGGAAACACCGGGGAGCTGTTTTTT,CASSSMGTGNTGELFF
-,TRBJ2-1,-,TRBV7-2,TGTGCCAGCAGCTATGATTTTTACGGCTCCTACAATGAGCAGTTCTTC,CASSYDFYGSYNEQFF
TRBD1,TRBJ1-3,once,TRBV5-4,TGTGCCAGCAGCTTGGGGCAGGGGGCGAACGGAAACACCATATATTTT,CASSLGQGANGNTIYF
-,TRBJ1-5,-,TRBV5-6,TGTGCCAGCAGCCTGCGGGAGGGCAATCAGCCCCAGCATTTT,CASSLREGNQPQHF
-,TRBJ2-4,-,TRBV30,TGTGCCTGGAGTGCCACCGGATCAAAAAACATTCAGTACTTC,CAWSATGSKNIQYF
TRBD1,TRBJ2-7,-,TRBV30,TGTGCCTGGAGCGGGACAGGGCGCTACGAGCAGTACTTC,CAWSGTGRYEQYF
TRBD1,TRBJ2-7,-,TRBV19,TGTGCCAGTAGTCCACAGGGGCCCTACGAGCAGTACTTC,CASSPQGPYEQYF
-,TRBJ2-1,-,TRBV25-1,TGTGCCAGCAGTGGGGGACACGGGGTCTACAATGAGCAGTTCTTC,CASSGGHGVYNEQFF
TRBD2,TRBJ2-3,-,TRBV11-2,TGTGCCAGCAGCTCATATCGGACTAGCGGGGCACTTGTGACGCAGTATTTT,CASSSYRTSGALVTQYF
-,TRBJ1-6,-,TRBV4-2,TGTGCCAGCAGCCATCCCAACCCACTCTATAATTCACCCCTCCACTTT,CASSHPNPLYNSPLHF